The sequence of this TCR beta chain was determined in a study of graft-versus-host responses after intestinal transplantation. Study-level information: Transplants were multivisceral, liver-intestinal, or isolated intestinal. Induction with anti-thymocyte globulin, then tacrolimus and steroids for about 3 years, was given to all recipients.

About this clone: As yet, its antigen is unknown.

This CDR3 has 15 residues. Germline V lookup: CDR1 LNHDA, CDR2 SQIVND (reference sequence). Trimming took off 5 bases at V and 7 bases at J, with 18 bases between the two ends. Study observations and caveats: Declines in HvG clones occurring early post-transplant were associated with peak circulating GvH clone levels. Recipient-marrow GvH clones were detected, some having first appeared in ileum or blood.

Produced via immunoSEQ multiplex PCR; TCRdb's table is partial and in-frame only. The table has about 130,000 clones, approximately 91% seen once. Sequences were derived from unstimulated CD4+ T cells sorted from spleen or lymph node cells, sampled before intestinal transplant. This receptor was identified in a human donor who received an intestinal transplant. This chain connects TRBV19 to TRBJ2-1; weak D call: TRBD2 (5 bases). This chain's CDR3 is CASSQMDSKVNEQFF. The CDR3 DNA sequence: TGTGCCAGTAGTCAAATGGACTCGAAAGTAAATGAGCAGTTCTTC.